This record looks at one TCR beta chain sequence and its context. The antigen remains undetermined. The CDR3 has 14 residues. Between the trimmed V and J ends, which lost 5 bases and 2 bases, there was a span of 16 bases. Germline V gives CDR1 GTSNPN, CDR2 SVGIG (reference sequence). The record originates from a study of beta chain features in type 1 diabetes. Study-level results: Among all four CD4+ subsets, Type 1 diabetes patients had TCRB CDR3s that were moderately but significantly shorter.

Via the markers CD45RO/CCR7/CD25/CD127/CD95/CD27, stem cell-like memory, regulatory, central memory and naive CD4+ cells were sorted. Expressed TCRB transcripts were sequenced after all isolated RNA was converted to cDNA. Naive, central memory and regulatory T cell samples produced a mean of about 3.5 million reads. TCRdb's copy holds only in-frame clones and misses some; the assay was immunoSEQ multiplex PCR. The sample lists about 470,000 clones, about 29% occurring once. The source of this sequence is a man aged 18 to 35 in good health. The chain uses TRBV30 and TRBJ2-7; D is ambiguous. Sequencing input: naive CD4+ T cells from blood. CDR3 DNA sequence: TGTGCCTGGGGGCTGGGGTTTGGAGCCTACGAGCAGTACTTC. Translating it yields CAWGLGFGAYEQYF.